The following is a T cell receptor beta chain sequence with its context. CDR1 is SGHTS and CDR2 is YDEGEE in the germline V gene. The V gene end was trimmed by 2 bases and the J gene end by 3 bases; junction bases not matched to a gene: 10. This CDR3 contains 17 residues. The protocol was immunoSEQ multiplex PCR, while the TCRdb copy is restricted to in-frame clones and leaves out a portion. The sample has about 270,000 clones; roughly 93% are singletons. This entry is derived from a study of blood T cell repertoires in COVID-19. Specimen: PBMCs or T cells enriched from blood (not recorded which). This TCR came from a woman aged 35 to 49 with acute COVID-19. The genes are TRBV5-8 and TRBJ2-2; TRBD2 agrees at 7 bases. For the CDR3, the DNA is TGTGCCAGCAGCTTACCTACGGGGGGTTCTTACACCGGGGAGCTGTTTTTT. It is translated as CASSLPTGGSYTGELFF.